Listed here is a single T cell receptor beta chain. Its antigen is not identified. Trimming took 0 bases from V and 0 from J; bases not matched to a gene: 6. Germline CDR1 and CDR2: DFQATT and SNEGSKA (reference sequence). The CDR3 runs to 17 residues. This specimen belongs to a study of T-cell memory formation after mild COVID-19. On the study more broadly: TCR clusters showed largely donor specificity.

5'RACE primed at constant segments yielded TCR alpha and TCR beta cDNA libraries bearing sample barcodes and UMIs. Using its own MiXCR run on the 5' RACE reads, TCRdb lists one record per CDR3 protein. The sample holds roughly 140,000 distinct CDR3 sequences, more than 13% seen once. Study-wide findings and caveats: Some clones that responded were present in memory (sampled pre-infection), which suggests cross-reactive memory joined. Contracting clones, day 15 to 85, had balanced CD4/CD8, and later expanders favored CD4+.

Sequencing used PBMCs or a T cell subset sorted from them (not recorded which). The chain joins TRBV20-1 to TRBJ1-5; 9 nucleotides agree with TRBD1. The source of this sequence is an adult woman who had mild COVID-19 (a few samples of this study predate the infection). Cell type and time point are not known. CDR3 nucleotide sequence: TGCAGTGCTAGAGAGCCGGGACAGGGATATAGCAATCAGCCCCAGCATTTT. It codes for CSAREPGQGYSNQPQHF.